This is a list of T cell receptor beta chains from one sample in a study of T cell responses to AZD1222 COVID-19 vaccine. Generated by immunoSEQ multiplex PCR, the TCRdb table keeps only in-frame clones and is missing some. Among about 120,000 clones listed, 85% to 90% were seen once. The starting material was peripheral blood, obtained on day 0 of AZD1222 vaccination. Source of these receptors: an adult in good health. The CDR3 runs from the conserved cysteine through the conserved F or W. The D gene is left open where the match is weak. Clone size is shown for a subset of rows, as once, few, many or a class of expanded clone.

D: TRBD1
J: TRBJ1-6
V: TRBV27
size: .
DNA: TGTGCCAGCAGGGCTGCTGGACAGGACAATTCACCCCTCCACTTT
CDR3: CASRAAGQDNSPLHF

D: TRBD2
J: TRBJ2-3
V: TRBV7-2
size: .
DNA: TGTGCCAGCAGCACCACTAGCGGGGCCTATACGCAGTATTTT
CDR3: CASSTTSGAYTQYF

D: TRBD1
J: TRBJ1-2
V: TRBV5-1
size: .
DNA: TGCGCCAGCAGTCCTTCTCCGACAGGGTCTGGCTACACCTTC
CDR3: CASSPSPTGSGYTF

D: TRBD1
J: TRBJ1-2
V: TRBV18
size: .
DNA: TGTGCCAGCTCCCCCGACAGGGTCGGTGGCTACACCTTC
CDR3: CASSPDRVGGYTF

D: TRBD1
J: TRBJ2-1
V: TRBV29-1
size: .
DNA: TGCAGCGTCCTCCGGGACAGGGTCTACAATGAGCAGTTCTTC
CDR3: CSVLRDRVYNEQFF

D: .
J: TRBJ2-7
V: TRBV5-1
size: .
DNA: TGCGCCAGCAGCCCGGCAGCCGCACCAGGGGAGCAAGAGCAGTACTTC
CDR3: CASSPAAAPGEQEQYF

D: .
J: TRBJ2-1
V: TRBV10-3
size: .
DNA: TGTGCCATCAGCCTAACGGGGCCCCCGCGGGATGAGCAGTTCTTC
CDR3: CAISLTGPPRDEQFF

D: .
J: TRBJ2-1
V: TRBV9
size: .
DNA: TGTGCCAGCAGCCCGACCGGAGCGACGAGCTCCTACAATGAGCAGTTCTTC
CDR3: CASSPTGATSSYNEQFF

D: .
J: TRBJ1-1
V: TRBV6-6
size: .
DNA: TGTGCCAGCAGTTACTCGGGGGCGAGGACTGAAGCTTTCTTT
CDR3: CASSYSGARTEAFF

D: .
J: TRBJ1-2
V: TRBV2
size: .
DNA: TGTGCCAGCAGGACGGACTTCTATGGCTACACCTTC
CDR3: CASRTDFYGYTF

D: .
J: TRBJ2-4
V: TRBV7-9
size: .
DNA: TGTGCCAGCAGCTTAGACGGACTTCTAGCCAAAAACATTCAGTACTTC
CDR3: CASSLDGLLAKNIQYF

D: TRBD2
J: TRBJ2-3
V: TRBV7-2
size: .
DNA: TGTGCCAGCAGAGGCGGGGCTAGCGGGAGTCTGTTCACAGATACGCAGTATTTT
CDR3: CASRGGASGSLFTDTQYF

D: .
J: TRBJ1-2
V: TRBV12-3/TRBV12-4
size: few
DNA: TGTGCCAGCAGTCCCGACGTAAAAGAGACCTTC
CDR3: CASSPDVKETF

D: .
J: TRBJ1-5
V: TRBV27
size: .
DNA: TGTGCCAGCAGTTTATCGGGGACGCGATTCCAGCCCCAGCATTTT
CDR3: CASSLSGTRFQPQHF

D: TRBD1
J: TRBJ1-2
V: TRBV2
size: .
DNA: TGTGCCAGCAGCCGGGACAGGGATGGCTACACCTTC
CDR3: CASSRDRDGYTF

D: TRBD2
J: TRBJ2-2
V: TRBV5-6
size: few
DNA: TGTGCCAGCAGCCACTTTGAGCGGGGGAGGTCCGGGGAGCTGTTTTTT
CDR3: CASSHFERGRSGELFF

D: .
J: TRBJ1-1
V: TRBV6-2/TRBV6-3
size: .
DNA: TGTGCCAGCAGTTACGGCAGGGCGGCTTTCTTT
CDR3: CASSYGRAAFF

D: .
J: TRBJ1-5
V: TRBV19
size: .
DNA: TGTGCCAGTACCCGAGGGGGATACAATCAGCCCCAGCATTTT
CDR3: CASTRGGYNQPQHF

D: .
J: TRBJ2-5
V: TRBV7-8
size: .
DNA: TGTGCCAGCAGCTTAGGGGCCATCCCCCAAGAGACCCAGTACTTC
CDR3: CASSLGAIPQETQYF

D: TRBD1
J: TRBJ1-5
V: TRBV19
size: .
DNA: TGTGCCAGTAGAAGGGCCGGGACAGGGGGCAATCAGCCCCAGCATTTT
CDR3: CASRRAGTGGNQPQHF

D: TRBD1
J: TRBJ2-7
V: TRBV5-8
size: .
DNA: TGTGCCAGCAGCTCGGGACAGGGGGACTACGAGCAGTACTTC
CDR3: CASSSGQGDYEQYF

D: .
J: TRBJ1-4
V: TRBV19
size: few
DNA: TGTGCCAGTATCGAGGTGCAGGGGAATGAAAAACTGTTTTTT
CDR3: CASIEVQGNEKLFF

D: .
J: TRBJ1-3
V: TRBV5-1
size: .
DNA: TGCGCCAGCAGCTTGTCGGGGGGTGCTGGAAACACCATATATTTT
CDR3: CASSLSGGAGNTIYF

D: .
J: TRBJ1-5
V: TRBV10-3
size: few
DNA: TGTGCCATCAGTGGGACAGAAAATCAGCCCCAGCATTTT
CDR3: CAISGTENQPQHF

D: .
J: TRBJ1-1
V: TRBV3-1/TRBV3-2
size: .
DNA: TGTGCCAGCAGCCAAGAGGGACATAACACTGAAGCTTTCTTT
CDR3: CASSQEGHNTEAFF

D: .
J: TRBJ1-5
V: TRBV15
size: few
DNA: TGTGCCACCAGCAGAGATCAAACGGGGAATCAGCCCCAGCATTTT
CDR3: CATSRDQTGNQPQHF

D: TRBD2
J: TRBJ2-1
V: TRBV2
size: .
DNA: TGTGCCAGCAAAGGGAGATCGGGACTAGCGGTTGACAATGAGCAGTTCTTC
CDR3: CASKGRSGLAVDNEQFF

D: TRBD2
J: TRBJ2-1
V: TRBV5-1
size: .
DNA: TGCGCCAGCAGCTTGGAAAGCGGGGGGGGCTACAATGAGCAGTTCTTC
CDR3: CASSLESGGGYNEQFF

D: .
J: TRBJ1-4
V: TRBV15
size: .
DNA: TGTGCCACCAGCAGAGAGGGAAGCCTTAATGAAAAACTGTTTTTT
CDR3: CATSREGSLNEKLFF

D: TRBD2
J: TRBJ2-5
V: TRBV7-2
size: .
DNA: TGTGCCAGCAGCTCGGGACTAGCGGTACAAGAGACCCAGTACTTC
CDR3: CASSSGLAVQETQYF

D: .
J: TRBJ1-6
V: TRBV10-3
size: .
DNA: TGTGCCATCAGTGAGGGGCCAGGCCAAGGCTCACCCCTCCACTTT
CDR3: CAISEGPGQGSPLHF

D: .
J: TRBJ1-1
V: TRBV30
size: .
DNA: TGTGCCTGCACACAGGGAGGGGGCACTGAAGCTTTCTTT
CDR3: CACTQGGGTEAFF

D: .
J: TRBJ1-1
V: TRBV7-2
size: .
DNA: TGTGCCAGCTGCCTAAATGGGCTGAACACTGAAGCTTTCTTT
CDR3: CASCLNGLNTEAFF

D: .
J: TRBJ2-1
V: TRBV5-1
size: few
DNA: TGCGCCAGCAGCTCCTTAGGGAATGAGCAGTTCTTC
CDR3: CASSSLGNEQFF

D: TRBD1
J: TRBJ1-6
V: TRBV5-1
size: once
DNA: TGCGCCAGCAGCCCCGACAGGGGGGGGTTCGGTTCACCCCTCCACTTT
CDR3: CASSPDRGGFGSPLHF

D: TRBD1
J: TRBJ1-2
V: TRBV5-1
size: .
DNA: TGCGCCAGCAGCTGGACCGGACAGGGGGGCCTAACTATGGGCTACACCTTC
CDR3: CASSWTGQGGLTMGYTF

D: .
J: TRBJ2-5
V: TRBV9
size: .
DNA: TGTGCCAGCAGCGCAGCCCCGGGAACTAAAGAGACCCAGTACTTC
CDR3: CASSAAPGTKETQYF

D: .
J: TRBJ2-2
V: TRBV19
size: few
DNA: TGTGCCAGTAGTAACCCGAACACCGGGGAGCTGTTTTTT
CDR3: CASSNPNTGELFF

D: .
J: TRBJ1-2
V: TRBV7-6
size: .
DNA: TGTGCCAGCAGCCCCGAGGAGAACTATGGCTACACCTTC
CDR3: CASSPEENYGYTF

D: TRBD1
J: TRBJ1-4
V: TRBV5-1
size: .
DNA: TGCGCCAGCAGCCAAGGGACAGGGGAAGAAAAACTGTTTTTT
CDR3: CASSQGTGEEKLFF

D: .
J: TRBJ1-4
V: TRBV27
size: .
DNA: TGTGCCAGCAGACCGGGACGGTCTAATGAAAAACTGTTTTTT
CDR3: CASRPGRSNEKLFF

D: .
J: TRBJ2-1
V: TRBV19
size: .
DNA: TGTGCCTGCGGGTCGGTCTGGGGGCAATACAATGAGCAGTTCTTC
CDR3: CACGSVWGQYNEQFF

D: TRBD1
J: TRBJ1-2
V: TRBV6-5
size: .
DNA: TGTGCCAGCAGACTCGACGGGACAGTCCTTAGCTACACCTTC
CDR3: CASRLDGTVLSYTF

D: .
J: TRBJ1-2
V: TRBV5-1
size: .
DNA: TGCGCCAGCAGCCCCCAGGGTGAGGTGGGCTACACCTTC
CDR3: CASSPQGEVGYTF

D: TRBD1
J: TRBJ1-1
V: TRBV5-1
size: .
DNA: TGCGCCAGCAGCCCGACAGGGGACACTGAAGCTTTCTTT
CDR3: CASSPTGDTEAFF

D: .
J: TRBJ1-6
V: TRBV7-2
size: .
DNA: TGTGCCAGCAGCTTAGTAGGAGGTAGCTATAATTCACCCCTCCACTTT
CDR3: CASSLVGGSYNSPLHF

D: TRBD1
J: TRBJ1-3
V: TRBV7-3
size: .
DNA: TGTGCCAGCAGCCTCCAGGGGGGCTCTGGAAACACCATATATTTT
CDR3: CASSLQGGSGNTIYF

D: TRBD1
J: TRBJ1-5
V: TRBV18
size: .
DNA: TGTGCCAGCTCACCCGGGACAGGGTTGGGTCAGCCCCAGCATTTT
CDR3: CASSPGTGLGQPQHF

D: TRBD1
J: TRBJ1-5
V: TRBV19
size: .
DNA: TGTGCCAGTAGTCCAGGGGGCGGGCAGCCCCAGCATTTT
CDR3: CASSPGGGQPQHF

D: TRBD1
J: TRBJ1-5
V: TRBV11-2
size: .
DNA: TGTGCCAGCAGTTCGGACAGGGGTCAGCCCCAGCATTTT
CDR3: CASSSDRGQPQHF

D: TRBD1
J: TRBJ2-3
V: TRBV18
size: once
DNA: TGTGCCAGCTCACCCCAGGGGGTGGCGCAGTATTTT
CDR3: CASSPQGVAQYF

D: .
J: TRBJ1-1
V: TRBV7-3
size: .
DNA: TGTGCCAGCAGCTTATGGGCCGGGAACACTGAAGCTTTCTTT
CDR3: CASSLWAGNTEAFF

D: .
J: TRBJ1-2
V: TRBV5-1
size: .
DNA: TGCGCCAGCAGCAGAACGGTCCAGGGTAACTATGGCTACACCTTC
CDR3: CASSRTVQGNYGYTF